A single TCR beta chain is shown here with its context. The entry originates in a study of technical replicates of blood from several donors. The repertoire was sequenced with immunoSEQ multiplex PCR; TCRdb's copy has only in-frame clones and lacks some. This table has more than 60,000 clones, 85% to 95% appearing once. The source material was T cells isolated from PBMCs. The sequence derives from a human donor in good health.

CDR3 DNA sequence: TGTGCCAGCAGTCCCTCCACCGGGACAGTTAACTATGGCTACACCTTC. Its translation is CASSPSTGTVNYGYTF. The chain couples TRBV27 to TRBJ1-2; TRBD1 matches at 7 bases. The CDR3 loop spans 16 amino acids. Losses at the gene ends were 5 bases for V and 1 base for J; bases not matched to a gene: 10. The germline V gene has CDR1 MNHEY and CDR2 SMNVEV (reference sequence).